This entry lists 32 T cell receptor beta chains sequenced from one sample in a study of blood T cell repertoires in COVID-19. Measured with immunoSEQ multiplex PCR; TCRdb has only the in-frame clones, and not every one. Of approximately 300,000 clones in the sample, 90% were seen once. The sample was PBMCs or T cells enriched from blood (not recorded which). The source of these receptors is a woman aged 25 to 39 who had been exposed to COVID-19.

The chain carries TRBV4-1 and TRBJ1-2; D is possibly TRBD1 (5 bases). In germline, CDR1 is MGHRA, CDR2 YSYEKL. CDR3 size: 14 residues. V was trimmed by 8 bases and J by 4 bases, leaving 17 bases between them. The CDR3 DNA reads TGCGCCAGCGGGGGGGTGAAGGGGAGCTATGGCTACACCTTC. Translated, it gives CASGGVKGSYGYTF.

V gene TRBV3-1 (or the pseudogene TRBV3-2) combines with J gene TRBJ1-4; TRBD1 matches 10 bases. The CDR3 consists of 17 residues. Germline CDR1 LGHDT, CDR2 YNNKEL (reference sequence). The J segment lost 4 bases and the V segment lost 1 base, leaving 6 bases of the junction unmatched. The CDR3 loop is CASSQGQGTGVNEKLFF. The CDR3 bases are TGTGCCAGCAGCCAAGGACAAGGGACAGGGGTTAATGAAAAACTGTTTTTT.

The genes are TRBV4-3 and TRBJ1-6; the match to TRBD1 covers 7 bases. The junction had 7 bases not matched to a gene; V was cut back by 1 base and J by 7 bases. Germline assignment: CDR1 LGHNA and CDR2 YSLEER. The CDR3 totals 16 residues. As DNA, the CDR3 is TGCGCCAGCAGCCAAGGATACAGGGGAGACAATTCACCCCTCCACTTT. Translation gives CASSQGYRGDNSPLHF.

This chain links TRBV4-1 with TRBJ1-6; a possible D gene is TRBD1 (5 bases). The CDR3 covers 18 residues. Trimming shortened V by 1 base and J by 3 bases, and 16 bases separated the two germline ends. The germline CDR1 and CDR2 sequences are MGHRA and YSYEKL. This chain's CDR3 is CASSQVFLDGHYNSPLHF. The CDR3 DNA follows: TGCGCCAGCAGCCAAGTCTTCTTGGACGGACACTATAATTCACCCCTCCACTTT.

The chain links TRBV4-1 to TRBJ1-1, with D possibly TRBD1 on 5 matching bases. The CDR3 is 16 amino acids. The germline CDR1 and CDR2 sequences are MGHRA and YSYEKL. Trimming removed 2 bases at V and 4 bases at J, with 17 bases between. The CDR3 nucleotides are TGCGCCAGCAGCCAAAAGGGGACCGGGGGTGGCACTGAAGCTTTCTTT. Translating gives CASSQKGTGGGTEAFF.

The rearrangement uses TRBV5-1 and TRBJ1-1; D remains unclear. V lost 3 bases and J lost 0, with 9 bases in between. CDR1 and CDR2 (germline): SGHRS, YFSETQ. The CDR3 extends over 14 amino acids. The CDR3 coding sequence is TGCGCCAGCAGCTCGTACAAGATGAACACTGAAGCTTTCTTT. Protein: CASSSYKMNTEAFF.

The chain uses TRBV18 and TRBJ1-2; tentatively, D is TRBD1 (6 bases). Germline lookup yields CDR1 KGHSH and CDR2 LQKENI. The CDR3 length is 15 residues. V lost 1 base and J 0 bases, leaving 9 bases between the germline ends. CDR3 residues: CASSPQGEANYGYTF. CDR3 bases: TGTGCCAGCTCACCACAGGGGGAAGCTAACTATGGCTACACCTTC.

The chain recombines TRBV27 with TRBJ2-4; D is perhaps TRBD1 (5 bases). The germline V gene has CDR1 MNHEY and CDR2 SMNVEV (reference sequence). Trimming left V 3 bases short and J 4 bases short, with 7 bases between. This CDR3 comprises 13 residues. CDR3 DNA: TGTGCCAGCAGTTTTCGACAGAAAAACATTCAGTACTTC. Protein sequence: CASSFRQKNIQYF.

The chain is built from TRBV7-2 and TRBJ2-3, with TRBD1 matching over 7 bases. This CDR3 is built from 16 residues. Germline loops: CDR1 SGHTA, CDR2 FQGNSA. V shed 1 base, J shed 2 bases, and the junction held 6 bases outside the gene matches. The CDR3 nucleotides are TGTGCCAGCAGCTTAGAGGGGGCGTTAATCACAGATACGCAGTATTTT. Amino acids: CASSLEGALITDTQYF.

The chain uses TRBV6-5 and TRBJ2-5; the D gene is possibly TRBD2 (6 bases). Trimming cost V 7 bases and J 5 bases, with 11 bases left between them. Per the germline V gene, CDR1 is MNHEY and CDR2 is SVGAGI. The CDR3 has 12 residues. CDR3 DNA sequence: TGTGCCAGCATGGTAGGGAGGGAGACCCAGTACTTC. Its protein product is CASMVGRETQYF.

This clone was detected once. The V gene is TRBV29-1, the J gene TRBJ1-2; D gene unclear. This CDR3 contains 12 residues. Per germline, CDR1 SQVTM and CDR2 ANQGSEA. Trimming shortened V by 5 bases and J by 6 bases, and 13 bases separated the two germline ends. The CDR3 is CSVISGRDGYTF. As DNA, the CDR3 is TGCAGCGTTATAAGTGGTCGGGATGGCTACACCTTC.

In its sample, this clone was seen once. The chain combines TRBV5-1 with TRBJ2-7, with TRBD1 matching 7 bases. CDR1 is SGHRS and CDR2 is YFSETQ in the germline V gene. Trimming removed 1 base from V and 2 bases from J; junction bases left unmatched: 9. The length of the CDR3 is 16 residues. The DNA of the CDR3 is TGCGCCAGCAGCTTGTCTCCGACAGGGCCTCCCTACGAGCAGTACTTC. This sequence encodes CASSLSPTGPPYEQYF.

The chain joins TRBV10-3 to TRBJ2-1; no firm D call. V lost 2 bases, J lost 6 bases, and 14 bases lay in between. Germline CDR1 and CDR2: ENHRY and SYGVKD. The CDR3 length is 15 residues. The CDR3 DNA reads as TGTGCCATCAGTGAGAGGATAGTCCGAGGCAATGAGCAGTTCTTC. This gives the protein CAISERIVRGNEQFF.

The gene calls are TRBV9 and TRBJ2-2, with 10 bases lining up with TRBD2. This CDR3 is 16 amino acids long. From germline, CDR1 is SGDLS and CDR2 YYNGEE. J lost 0 bases, V lost 3 bases, and 2 bases had no gene match. The CDR3 loop is CASSASGSANTGELFF. The CDR3 nucleotides read TGTGCCAGCAGCGCTAGCGGGAGCGCGAACACCGGGGAGCTGTTTTTT.

The V and J genes are TRBV7-8 and TRBJ2-1, with TRBD2 matching 10 bases. CDR1 SGHVS and CDR2 FQNEAQ come from the germline V gene. V was clipped by 0 bases and J by 4 bases; unmatched bases: 9. The CDR3 loop spans 18 amino acids. The CDR3 coding sequence is TGTGCCAGCAGCTTAGCGCGGCAGCGGGGGGGCTATTACAATGAGCAGTTCTTC. Protein: CASSLARQRGGYYNEQFF.

The rearrangement uses TRBV10-3 and TRBJ2-7; 7 bases align to TRBD1. This CDR3 has 15 amino acids. With 3 bases clipped from V and 3 bases from J, the junction kept 8 bases outside the gene matches. Germline V lookup: CDR1 ENHRY, CDR2 SYGVKD. CDR3 in amino acids: CAISDSWDRHYEQYF. CDR3 sequence (DNA): TGTGCCATCAGTGATTCGTGGGACAGACACTACGAGCAGTACTTC.

This chain connects TRBV4-2 to TRBJ2-7; the D gene is possibly TRBD1 (6 bases). This CDR3 has 15 residues. V was trimmed by 2 bases and J by 9 bases, leaving 20 bases between them. Germline CDR1 LGHNA, CDR2 YNFKEQ. CDR3 in amino acids: CASSQSRDTSWGQYF. Written as DNA, the CDR3 is TGTGCCAGCAGCCAAAGCCGGGACACAAGTTGGGGGCAGTACTTC.

The V call is TRBV5-1, the J call TRBJ2-2; TRBD1 matches 9 bases. The CDR3 is 15 residues long. J gave up 4 bases and V 5 bases, and 6 bases lay outside the gene matches. Germline V gene sequence: CDR1 SGHRS, CDR2 YFSETQ. CDR3 protein: CASRQRTGATGELFF. The DNA for the CDR3 is TGCGCCAGCAGACAACGGACAGGGGCCACCGGGGAGCTGTTTTTT.

This chain links TRBV7-9 with TRBJ1-1; the D is unclear. V gave up 4 bases and J gave up 0 bases, with 12 bases separating them. The CDR3 is 15 amino acids. CDR1 is SEHNR, CDR2 FQNEAQ, per germline (reference sequence). CDR3 loop: CASSSVSGLNTEAFF. The CDR3 DNA reads as TGTGCCAGCAGCTCCGTCAGCGGATTGAACACTGAAGCTTTCTTT.

This sequence joins TRBV4-1 and TRBJ1-2; 10 bases align to TRBD1. The V segment lost 4 bases and the J segment 8 bases; nucleotides outside the gene matches: 16. CDR3 length: 17 residues. Germline V gene sequence: CDR1 MGHRA, CDR2 YSYEKL. The CDR3 nucleotides read TGCGCCAGCAGCCGAACTTGGACAGGGGGAGAGTCTCGAGGCTACACCTTC. Translation gives CASSRTWTGGESRGYTF.

The chain carries TRBV10-3 and TRBJ1-1; 9 bases line up with TRBD1. The CDR3 is made up of 13 amino acids. The V segment lost 4 bases and the J segment 4 bases; nucleotides outside the gene matches: 1. Germline loops: CDR1 ENHRY, CDR2 SYGVKD. The CDR3 DNA sequence: TGTGCCATCAGTGGGGACAGGGCCACTGAAGCTTTCTTT. Its protein is CAISGDRATEAFF.

The chain uses TRBV10-3 and TRBJ2-5; 12 bases line up with TRBD2. CDR3 length: 16 amino acids. The J segment lost 5 bases and the V segment lost 0 bases, leaving 4 bases of the junction unmatched. Germline V gene sequence: CDR1 ENHRY, CDR2 SYGVKD. This chain's CDR3 is CAISESLGLAGETQYF. The CDR3 DNA reads as TGTGCCATCAGTGAGTCATTAGGACTAGCGGGGGAGACCCAGTACTTC.

The chain has TRBV4-1 and TRBJ2-2; 7 bases are shared with TRBD1. The germline V gene has CDR1 MGHRA and CDR2 YSYEKL. J gave up 0 bases and V 1 base, and 2 bases lay outside the gene matches. This CDR3 comprises 16 residues. DNA for the CDR3: TGCGCCAGCAGCCAAGTCCAGGGGGCGAACACCGGGGAGCTGTTTTTT. It specifies CASSQVQGANTGELFF.

The rearrangement links TRBV9 to TRBJ1-1, with a possible D match to TRBD1 (5 bases). Germline CDR1 is SGDLS and CDR2 is YYNGEE. This CDR3 comprises 16 residues. V was cut by 0 bases and J by 1 base, with 13 bases left in between. CDR3 DNA sequence: TGTGCCAGCAGCGTAGGACCGCGGCAGGGGAACACTGAAGCTTTCTTT. Translated, it gives CASSVGPRQGNTEAFF.

The rearrangement links TRBV10-3 to TRBJ2-1; 7 nucleotides match TRBD2. CDR1 ENHRY and CDR2 SYGVKD come from the germline V gene. V lost 10 bases and J lost 3; bases outside the gene matches: 6. The CDR3 loop spans 13 amino acids. Here the CDR3 DNA reads TGTGCCAGCTCGGGGACTAACTACAATGAGCAGTTCTTC. It is translated as CASSGTNYNEQFF.

This clone was seen just once. J is TRBJ1-5 and V is TRBV6-5; D is uncertain. V lost 6 bases and J 3 bases, leaving 9 bases between the germline ends. Germline V gene lookup returns CDR1 MNHEY and CDR2 SVGAGI. This CDR3 is built from 13 residues. CDR3 sequence reads: CASSRVFNQPQHF. In DNA, the CDR3 is TGTGCCAGCAGCCGGGTATTCAATCAGCCCCAGCATTTT.

The chain combines TRBV6-5 with TRBJ1-4, with D perhaps TRBD1 (6 bases). This CDR3 comprises 15 residues. Trimming took 2 bases from V and 7 from J, leaving 14 bases between them. Germline loops: CDR1 MNHEY, CDR2 SVGAGI. CDR3 sequence: CASSYRTGWSEKLFF. The CDR3 DNA reads TGTGCCAGCAGTTACCGTACAGGGTGGTCTGAAAAACTGTTTTTT.

This clone was picked up one time. The CDR3 DNA reads TGTGCCAGCAGCGTAAATTTCAGGGGAGAGACCCAGTACTTC. Its translation: CASSVNFRGETQYF. This sequence joins TRBV9 and TRBJ2-5; a possible D gene is TRBD1 (6 bases). Germline CDR1 and CDR2: SGDLS and YYNGEE. V lost 1 base to trimming and J lost 4 bases, with 11 bases between them. There are 14 residues in the CDR3.

J is TRBJ2-7 and V is TRBV11-2, with D maybe TRBD1 (6 bases). CDR3 length: 13 residues. Germline CDR1 reads SGHAT; CDR2 reads FQNNGV. Trimming cost V 2 bases and J 4 bases, with 9 bases left between them. The CDR3 DNA reads TGTGCCAGCAGCTTACTCCAGGGGTACGAGCAGTACTTC. This sequence encodes CASSLLQGYEQYF.

The table lists this clone with a count of one. This chain uses TRBV19 with TRBJ2-5; 9 positions match TRBD1. This CDR3 has 14 residues. V was pared by 4 bases and J by 7 bases, with 7 bases of the junction left unmatched. Germline V gene data show CDR1 as LNHDA and CDR2 as SQIVND (reference sequence). The CDR3 reads CASSTSGTGRTQYF. The CDR3 DNA reads TGTGCCAGTAGTACCTCCGGGACAGGGCGGACCCAGTACTTC. The variable domain in full, completed from reference TRBV19 and TRBJ2-5, reads DGGITQSPKYLFRKEGQNVTLSCEQNLNHDAMYWYRQDPGQGLRLIYYSQIVNDFQKGDIAEGYSVSREKKESFPLTVTSAQKNPTAFYLCASSTSGTGRTQYFGPGTRLLVL.

The chain has TRBV2 and TRBJ1-2; the match to TRBD1 covers 9 bases. Losses at the gene ends were 4 bases for V and 5 bases for J; bases not matched to a gene: 11. This CDR3 has 16 residues. The germline gives CDR1 SNHLY, CDR2 FYNNEI. The CDR3 DNA follows: TGTGCCAGCAGTGGAGACCGGGACAGGGCTGGGTATGGCTACACCTTC. It is translated as CASSGDRDRAGYGYTF.

This chain uses TRBV7-2 with TRBJ1-5; D may be TRBD1 (5 bases). The CDR3 consists of 18 residues. Trimming took 0 bases from V and 3 from J, leaving 18 bases between them. The germline gives CDR1 SGHTA, CDR2 FQGNSA. CDR3: CASSLARAFRAHNQPQHF. The CDR3 DNA is TGTGCCAGCAGCTTAGCCCGGGCGTTCAGGGCCCACAATCAGCCCCAGCATTTT.